This T cell receptor (beta chain) emerged from a study of blood T cell repertoires in COVID-19. Study-wide context: Both acute and convalescent COVID-19 samples were obtained from the United States, Italy and Spain. T cells, B-cell-depleted T cells, or PBMCs provided the cDNA or gDNA that served as material.

In the authors' workflow: For nucleated cells, counts were estimated from reference gene primer amplification. Assay used: immunoSEQ multiplex PCR; TCRdb lists only in-frame clones, some missing. The D gene and trimming were derived from the DNA, and the V and J assignments and clone size from that table. The table lists some 320,000 clones, 87% of them singletons. CDR1 and CDR2 from the germline V gene are GTSNPN and SVGIG (reference sequence). V was pared by 5 bases and J by 0 bases, with 8 bases between. The length of the CDR3 is 13 residues. V usage is TRBV30 and J usage is TRBJ1-3, with D unclear. The source of this sequence is a woman aged 45-60 years who had recovered from COVID-19. Sequencing was performed on peripheral blood. Here the CDR3 reads CAWQYNSGNTIYF. CDR3 sequence (DNA): TGTGCCTGGCAGTACAACTCTGGAAACACCATATATTTT.